This T cell receptor (beta chain) was observed in a study of technical replicates of blood from a handful of donors. The germline V gene encodes CDR1 MNHEY and CDR2 SMNVEV (reference sequence). The CDR3 sequence is 16 residues long. V shed 5 bases and J 6 bases; nucleotides not matched to a gene: 11. The assay was immunoSEQ multiplex PCR, and TCRdb's table has in-frame clones only and misses some. The top ten clones hold 3% to 3.5% of a sample with about 56,000 clones, nearly 95% of them seen once. This clonotype was obtained from a human donor in good health. Some clones in this sample may be carry-over from other donors' samples. The gene calls are TRBV27 and TRBJ2-3; 10 positions match TRBD2. The specimen was PBMCs. The CDR3 loop reads CASSALGSGGADTQYF. The DNA for the CDR3 is TGTGCCAGCAGTGCCCTGGGCAGCGGGGGGGCCGATACGCAGTATTTT.